Included here is one TCR beta chain sequence, with context. Its antigen is unknown. An approximately 120-subject validation cohort, separate from the 666-subject first cohort, supplied the donors. The data belong to a study of cytomegalovirus exposure and HLA in healthy donors. The wider study: The 120 validation repertoires, a later analysis reported, used the same platform as the approximately 730 repertoires from the first cohort.

This table comes from immunoSEQ multiplex PCR, and its TCRdb copy is limited to in-frame clones, with some not included. The sample yields roughly 98,000 clones, about 90% seen once. Notes on the study in general: The classifier, whose performance was assessed in both the original and validation cohorts, reportedly diagnosed cytomegalovirus status with high specificity and sensitivity. The study listed about 150 cytomegalovirus-associated TCR beta chains.

This CDR3 spans 15 amino acids. The trim removed 4 bases at V and 1 base at J, leaving 3 bases unmatched. Germline CDR1 and CDR2: LGHNA and YNFKEQ. Sequencing was done on a sample of PBMCs. J is TRBJ2-3 and V is TRBV4-2; 9 nucleotides match TRBD2. This receptor was taken from a young man in good health and CMV-seropositive. Written as DNA, the CDR3 is TGTGCCAGCAGCCCAATAGCGGGAGGCACAGATACGCAGTATTTT. It specifies CASSPIAGGTDTQYF.